The entry below describes one T cell receptor (beta chain). What it binds is unknown. This entry is derived from a study of blood T cells in healthy people across ages. Notes on the study in general: Correlation between TCR beta diversity and naive T cell percentage was strong. The lack of PBMC sorting stopped any conclusive naive versus antigen-experienced comparison.

Germline CDR1 MNHNY, CDR2 SVGAGI (reference sequence). This CDR3 is built from 13 residues. V dropped 8 bases and J dropped 4; count of bases not matched to a gene: 7. Aged about 6 to 95, donors were systemically healthy Caucasians from Russia. Total RNA, at least 5.5 micrograms per sample, came from PBMCs. A second PCR, run for roughly 7 to 12 cycles, used a sample-barcoded 5' primer plus a J-beta primer mix. Using its own MiXCR run on the 5' RACE reads, TCRdb lists one record per CDR3 protein. This sample has fewer than 750,000 distinct CDR3 sequences; around 48% occur once, and the top ten carry around 25%.

V and J are TRBV6-6 and TRBJ1-1; 7 bases line up with TRBD1. Specimen: blood. This clonotype was obtained from a man at least 80 years old in good health. For the CDR3, the DNA is TGTGCCAGCGGTGGGGACAGAGTCACTGAAGCTTTCTTT. Protein sequence: CASGGDRVTEAFF.